The clone carrying this T cell receptor beta chain was counted only a few times. Its antigen is as yet unknown. The source of the sample is a study of CD8 T cells in ankylosing spondylitis. By quantitative 5'-RACE with molecular barcodes, the TCR beta libraries were made. TCRdb passed the 5' RACE reads through MiXCR, listing each CDR3 protein once. This table has around 440,000 distinct CDR3 sequences, roughly 18% appearing once. Trimming took 4 bases from V and 6 from J, leaving 12 bases between them. The CDR3 is 13 amino acids. From germline, CDR1 is SGHRS and CDR2 YFSETQ. Study observations and caveats: Researchers reportedly found disease-linked clones significantly enriched in matched ankylosing spondylitis synovial fluid. Certain motif variants had earlier been reported in reactive arthritis synovial fluid and blood. CD8+ by phenotype, disease-linked clones were relatively rare in peripheral blood. Eight highly homologous variants formed a TCR beta motif that appeared characteristic of ankylosing spondylitis blood.

Source material: blood, either unsorted or a sorted T cell fraction (not recorded which). The chain has TRBV5-1 and TRBJ2-3; a possible D gene is TRBD2 (6 bases). The TCR was taken from a male donor with ankylosing spondylitis. The CDR3 loop is CASSRSSADTQYF. The CDR3 nucleotides are TGCGCCAGCAGCCGATCTAGCGCCGATACGCAGTATTTT.